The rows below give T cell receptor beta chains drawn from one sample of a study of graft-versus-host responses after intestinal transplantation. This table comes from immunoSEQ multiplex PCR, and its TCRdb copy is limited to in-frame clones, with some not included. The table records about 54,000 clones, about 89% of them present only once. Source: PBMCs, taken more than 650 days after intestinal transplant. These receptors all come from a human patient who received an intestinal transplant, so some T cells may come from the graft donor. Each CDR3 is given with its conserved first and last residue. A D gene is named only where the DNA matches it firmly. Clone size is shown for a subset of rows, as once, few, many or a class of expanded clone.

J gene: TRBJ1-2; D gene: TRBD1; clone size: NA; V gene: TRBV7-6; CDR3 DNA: TGTGCCAGCAGCCCTCAGGGGGGTCGGACAACCTATGGCTACACCTTC; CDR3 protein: CASSPQGGRTTYGYTF
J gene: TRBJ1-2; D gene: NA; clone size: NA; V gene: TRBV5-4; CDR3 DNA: TGTGCCAGCAGCTTGGATCAGATTAACTATGGCTACACCTTC; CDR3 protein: CASSLDQINYGYTF
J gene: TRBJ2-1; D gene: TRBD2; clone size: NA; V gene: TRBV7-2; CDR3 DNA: TGTGCCAGCAGCTCGCTAGCGGGGGGACTTGGGGATGAGCAGTTCTTC; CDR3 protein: CASSSLAGGLGDEQFF
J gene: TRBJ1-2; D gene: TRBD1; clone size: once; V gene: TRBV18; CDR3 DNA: TGTGCCAGCTCCCAATTGGACAGGGGTGGCTACACCTTC; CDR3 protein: CASSQLDRGGYTF
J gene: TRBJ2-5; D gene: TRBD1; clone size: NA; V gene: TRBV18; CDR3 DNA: TGTGCCAGCTCACCAAACGACAGGGTGGGGAAAGAGACCCAGTACTTC; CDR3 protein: CASSPNDRVGKETQYF
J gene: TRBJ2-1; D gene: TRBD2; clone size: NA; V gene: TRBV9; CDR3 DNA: TGTGCCAGCAACGGACTAGCGGGGGGTTTTAACAATGAGCAGTTCTTC; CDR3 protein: CASNGLAGGFNNEQFF
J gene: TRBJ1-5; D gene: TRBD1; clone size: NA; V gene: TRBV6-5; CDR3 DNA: TGTGCCAGCAGTTACTCGGCAGGGGGGCAGCCCCAGCATTTT; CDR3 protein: CASSYSAGGQPQHF
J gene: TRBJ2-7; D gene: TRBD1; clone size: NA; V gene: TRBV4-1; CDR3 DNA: TGCGCCAGCAGCCGAGCCGGGACAGATTACGAGCAGTACTTC; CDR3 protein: CASSRAGTDYEQYF
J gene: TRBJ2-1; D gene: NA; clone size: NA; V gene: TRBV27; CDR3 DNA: TGTGCCAGCACCCCAAGCCAGGGGATGGGTGAGCAGTTCTTC; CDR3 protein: CASTPSQGMGEQFF
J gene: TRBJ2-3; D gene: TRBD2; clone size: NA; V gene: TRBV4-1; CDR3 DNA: TGCGCCATCTCACAGACTAGCGGGGGGGCGACAGATACGCAGTATTTT; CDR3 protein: CAISQTSGGATDTQYF
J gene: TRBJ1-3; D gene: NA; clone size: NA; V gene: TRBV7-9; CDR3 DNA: TGTGCCAGCAGCTTAGTTTCGGCTGGAAACACCATATATTTT; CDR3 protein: CASSLVSAGNTIYF
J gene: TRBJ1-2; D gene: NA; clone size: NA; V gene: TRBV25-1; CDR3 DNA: TGTGCCAGCAGTTTTTCCCGGGGCGGCTACACCTTC; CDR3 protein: CASSFSRGGYTF
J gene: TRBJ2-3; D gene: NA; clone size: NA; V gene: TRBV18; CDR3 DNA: TGTGCCAGCTCACCACCAGCCGGACAAGGCACAGATACGCAGTATTTT; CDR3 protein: CASSPPAGQGTDTQYF
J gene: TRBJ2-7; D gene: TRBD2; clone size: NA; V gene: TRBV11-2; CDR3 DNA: TGTGCCAGCAGCCCAGGACTAGCGTACGAGCAGTACTTC; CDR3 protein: CASSPGLAYEQYF
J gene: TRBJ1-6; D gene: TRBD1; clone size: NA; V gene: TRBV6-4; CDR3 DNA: TGTGCCAGCAGTGCGCAGGGGGCCTATAATTCACCCCTCCACTTT; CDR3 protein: CASSAQGAYNSPLHF
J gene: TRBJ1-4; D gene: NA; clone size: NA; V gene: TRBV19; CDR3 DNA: TGTGCCAGTACAGGGCCTAATGAAAAACTGTTTTTT; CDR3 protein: CASTGPNEKLFF
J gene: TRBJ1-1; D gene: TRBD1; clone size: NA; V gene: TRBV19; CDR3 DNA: TGTGCCAGTAGCCAGACAGGGCCTCCTGAAGCTTTCTTT; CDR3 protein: CASSQTGPPEAFF
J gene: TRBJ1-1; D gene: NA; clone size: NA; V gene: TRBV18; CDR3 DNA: TGTGCCAGCTCACCATCGGTGTTGAACACTGAAGCTTTCTTT; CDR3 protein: CASSPSVLNTEAFF
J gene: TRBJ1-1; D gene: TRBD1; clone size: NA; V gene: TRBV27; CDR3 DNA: TGTGCCAGCAGTCCGGGGACAGGTCTTGAAGCTTTCTTT; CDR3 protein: CASSPGTGLEAFF
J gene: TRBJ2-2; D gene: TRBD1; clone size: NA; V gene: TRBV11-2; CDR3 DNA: TGTGCCAGCAGCTTCGGTATGGGGACAGGCTTGGACGGGGAGCTGTTTTTT; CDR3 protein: CASSFGMGTGLDGELFF
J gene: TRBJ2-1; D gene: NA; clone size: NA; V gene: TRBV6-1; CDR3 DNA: TGTGCCAGCAGCGGAGTTTCCTACAATGAGCAGTTCTTC; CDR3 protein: CASSGVSYNEQFF
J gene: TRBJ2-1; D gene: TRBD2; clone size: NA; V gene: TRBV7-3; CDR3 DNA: TGTGCCAGCAGCTTATCTGGGACTAGCTACAATGAGCAGTTCTTC; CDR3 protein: CASSLSGTSYNEQFF
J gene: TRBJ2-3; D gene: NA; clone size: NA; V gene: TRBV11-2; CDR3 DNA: TGTGCCAGCAGCTTAGGGGGCTTAAGGACAGATACGCAGTATTTT; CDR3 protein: CASSLGGLRTDTQYF
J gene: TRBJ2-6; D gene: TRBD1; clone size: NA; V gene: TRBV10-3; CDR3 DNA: TGTGCCATCAGTCAACACAGGGGGCGGTCTCCCTCTGGGGCCAACGTCCTGACTTTC; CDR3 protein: CAISQHRGRSPSGANVLTF
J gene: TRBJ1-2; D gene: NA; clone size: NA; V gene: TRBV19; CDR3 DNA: TGTGCCAGTAGTGGGCCTATGGAGGGCAGGTTCTATGGCTACACCTTC; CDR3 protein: CASSGPMEGRFYGYTF
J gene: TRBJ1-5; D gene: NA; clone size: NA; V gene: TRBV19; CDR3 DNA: TGTGCCAGTATCTCTAGGGAGGGCCGAAATAGCAATCAGCCCCAGCATTTT; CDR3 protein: CASISREGRNSNQPQHF
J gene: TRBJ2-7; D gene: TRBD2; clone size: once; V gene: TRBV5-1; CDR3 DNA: TGCGCCAAACTACTAGCGGCGCCCTACGAGCAGTACTTC; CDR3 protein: CAKLLAAPYEQYF
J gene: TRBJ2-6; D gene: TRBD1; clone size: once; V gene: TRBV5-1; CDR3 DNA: TGCGCCAGCAGCCGGACAGGATTATATGCCAACGTCCTGACTTTC; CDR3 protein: CASSRTGLYANVLTF
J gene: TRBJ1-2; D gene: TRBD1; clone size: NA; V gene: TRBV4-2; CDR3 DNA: TGTGCCAGCAGCCCAGGGAGGGGGCGCAACTATGGCTACACCTTC; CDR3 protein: CASSPGRGRNYGYTF
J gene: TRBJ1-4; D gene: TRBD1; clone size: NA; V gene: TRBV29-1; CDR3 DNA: TGCAGCGTTGGCCGGCAGGGGGGAGAAAAACTGTTTTTT; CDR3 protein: CSVGRQGGEKLFF